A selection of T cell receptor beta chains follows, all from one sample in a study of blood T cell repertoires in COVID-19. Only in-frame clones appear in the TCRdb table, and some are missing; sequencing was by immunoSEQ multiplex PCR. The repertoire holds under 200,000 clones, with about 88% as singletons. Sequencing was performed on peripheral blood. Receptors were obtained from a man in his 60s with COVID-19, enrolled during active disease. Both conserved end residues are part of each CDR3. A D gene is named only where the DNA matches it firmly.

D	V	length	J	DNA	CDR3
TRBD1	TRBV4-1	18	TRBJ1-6	TGCGCCAGCAGCCAAGAGGGACAGGGGGCCACCTATAATTCACCCCTCCACTTT	CASSQEGQGATYNSPLHF
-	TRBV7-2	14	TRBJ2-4	TGTGCCAGCAGCTTTACCCAAATTACGGGCATTCAGTACTTC	CASSFTQITGIQYF
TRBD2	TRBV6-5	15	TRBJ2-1	TGTGCCAGCCCGTTGGCGGGAGGGCACTACAATGAGCAGTTCTTC	CASPLAGGHYNEQFF
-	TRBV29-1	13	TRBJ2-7	TGCAGCGCCACCCCCGGGGGATTCTACGAGCAGTACTTC	CSATPGGFYEQYF
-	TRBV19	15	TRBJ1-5	TGTGCCAGTAGTATAGGGCAGCGTAGCAATCAGCCCCAGCATTTT	CASSIGQRSNQPQHF
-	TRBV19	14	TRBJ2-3	TGTGCCAGTAGTATAGGGGAGTTTACAGATACGCAGTATTTT	CASSIGEFTDTQYF
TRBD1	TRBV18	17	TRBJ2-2	TGTGCCAGCTCACCACCCGCCGGGACAGCGAACACCGGGGAGCTGTTTTTT	CASSPPAGTANTGELFF
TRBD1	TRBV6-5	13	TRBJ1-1	TGTGCCAGCAGTATAGGACAGGGCACTGAAGCTTTCTTT	CASSIGQGTEAFF
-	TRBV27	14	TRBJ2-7	TGTGCCAGCATTCAGCACCGAGGAGTACGGGAGCAGTACTTC	CASIQHRGVREQYF
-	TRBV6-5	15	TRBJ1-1	TGTGCCAGCAGTTACTCGAACAGGGATAACACTGAAGCTTTCTTT	CASSYSNRDNTEAFF
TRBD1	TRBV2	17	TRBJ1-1	TGTGCCAGCAGTGAAAAGAGGATACAGGGGATGAGGACTGAAGCTTTCTTT	CASSEKRIQGMRTEAFF
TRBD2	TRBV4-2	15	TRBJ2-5	TGTGCCAGCAGCCAATTCGGGACTACCCAAGAGACCCAGTACTTC	CASSQFGTTQETQYF
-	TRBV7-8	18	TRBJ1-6	TGTGCCAGCAGCCAGTCGACAGCCTTCAGCTCCTATAATTCACCCCTCCACTTT	CASSQSTAFSSYNSPLHF
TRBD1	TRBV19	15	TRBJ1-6	TGTGCCAGTAAGGAGGCGGGACAGTTTAATTCACCCCTCCACTTT	CASKEAGQFNSPLHF
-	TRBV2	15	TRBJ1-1	TGTGCCAGCAGTGAAGCGCTGATAGTCGGGACTGAAGCTTTCTTT	CASSEALIVGTEAFF
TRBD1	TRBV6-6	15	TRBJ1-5	TGTGCCAGCAGTTACGGGACAGGTCTTAATCAGCCCCAGCATTTT	CASSYGTGLNQPQHF